The source of this T cell receptor (beta chain) is a study of blood T cell repertoires in COVID-19 (dated by TCRdb to the early 2020s). Context from the whole study: Samples covering the acute and convalescent phases of COVID-19 were provided by collaborators in the United States, Italy and Spain. Samples were obtained from the ongoing ImmuneRACE study (first 160 participants) and from some 1,300 subjects provided by 6 global collaborators. The dataset comprised deeply sampled blood TCRbeta repertoires from subjects exposed to, actively infected with, or recovered from COVID-19. The material from the prospective study consisted of cDNA or gDNA derived from T cells, B-cell-depleted T cells, or PBMCs. HLA class I and class II types, where available, came from metadata supplied by the sample provider rather than from assay-based typing. Nearly every sample came with metadata listing a de-identified subject ID, COVID-19 status, age in years and sex. A freely available public database, intended as a resource for researchers studying the immune response to SARS-CoV-2, is where the repertoires were released.

What the authors observed across the whole study: How much clinical and demographic metadata was included differed by source and by participant, and the metadata was provided uncurated.

V loses 7 bases at its end and J loses 6 bases; junction bases beyond the gene matches: 11. CDR1 SEHNR and CDR2 FQNEAQ are derived from the germline V gene (reference sequence). The CDR3 starts with the cysteine, ends with the phenylalanine, and has 15 residues. The kept DNA is CDR3 alone, 45 bases in frame from the first base. At one collaborating source in Seattle, patients were enrolled during active infection and were followed longitudinally through the course of disease. The collaborating institutions used their own protocols to collect whole blood in K2EDTA tubes. For TCRbeta analysis, collaborators shipped samples as frozen whole blood, isolated PBMCs, or DNA extracted from either of those sample types. Details on this clone: No antigen is known for it. Base-call qualities are not available, and no considerably larger clone is one nucleotide away.

The immunoSEQ Assay, a bias-controlled multiplex PCR, was used to amplify TCRbeta CDR3 regions from genomic DNA. The authors' analysis ran thus. The number of nucleated cells in each sample was estimated by amplification of reference gene primers within the assay. To quantify the absolute abundance of each unique TCRbeta CDR3 rearrangement, sequence reads were collapsed and filtered. For each sample, productive Simpson clonality was calculated as the square root of Simpson's diversity index over productive rearrangements. Not all clones reach the TCRdb copy of this immuneACCESS table, which keeps in-frame sequences only. Checked studies attribute under half of the gap to unresolved V genes and leave the rest unexplained. The DNA was the basis for D and trimming; V, J and clone size are from that table. The sample data list fewer than 300,000 clones, and 80% to 90% of these were observed just once. About 9.9% of the sample is taken by the ten largest.

The sequenced sample consisted of peripheral blood. The V and J segments used are TRBV7-9 and TRBJ2-7; 11 middle bases align to TRBD2. The receptor comes from a man between 50 and 59 years old with COVID-19, enrolled during active disease. Here the CDR3 is given as CASNSGTSGLAEQYF. The sequence in DNA is TGTGCCAGCAACTCCGGGACTAGCGGTCTTGCCGAGCAGTACTTC.